One and the same sample provided the 22 T cell receptor beta chains below, sequenced in a study of T-cell reconstitution after alpha-beta-depleted transplantation in children. It was with unique molecular identifiers that the TCRbeta library was prepared. TCRdb processed the PCR reads anew with MiXCR; each CDR3 protein has one entry. This table has fewer than 400,000 distinct CDR3 sequences, over 20% appearing once. The sequencing here drew on PBMCs, mostly from graft donor cells, taken 180 days after TCRalphabeta/CD19-depleted stem cell transplant. The receptors derive from a male patient younger than 18 who had a stem cell transplant for acute lymphoblastic leukemia, so the T cells may come from the graft donor.

This clonotype has just a few counts. The rearrangement uses TRBV7-9 and TRBJ2-5; no clear D gene. There are 14 residues in the CDR3. The germline V gene encodes CDR1 SEHNR and CDR2 FQNEAQ (reference sequence). V dropped 3 bases and J dropped 5 bases, with 13 bases sitting between them. For the CDR3, the DNA is TGTGCCAGCAGCTTTGCTGGGTGGCTGGAGACCCAGTACTTC. It codes for CASSFAGWLETQYF.

This clonotype was picked up a small number of times. This rearrangement joins TRBV7-2 to TRBJ1-1; D may be TRBD1 (5 bases). The CDR3 sequence is 15 residues long. Germline assignment: CDR1 SGHTA and CDR2 FQGNSA. Trimming removed 3 bases from V and 0 bases from J, with 11 bases in between. DNA for the CDR3: TGTGCCAGCAGCTTGAGACAGTCCGTGAACACTGAAGCTTTCTTT. Translation gives CASSLRQSVNTEAFF. Together with reference TRBV7-2 and TRBJ1-1, the CDR3 gives the full variable domain: GAGVSQSPSNKVTEKGKDVELRCDPISGHTALYWYRQSLGQGLEFLIYFQGNSAPDKSGLPSDRFSAERTGGSVSTLTIQRTQQEDSAVYLCASSLRQSVNTEAFFGQGTRLTVV.

The chain uses TRBV7-2 and TRBJ2-7; no reliable D call. Between the trimmed V and J ends, which lost 5 bases and 7 bases, there was a span of 9 bases. There are 11 residues in the CDR3. Germline CDR1 and CDR2: SGHTA and FQGNSA. CDR3 sequence: CASSHHTEQYF. CDR3 DNA sequence: TGTGCCAGCAGCCACCATACGGAGCAGTACTTC.

This chain links TRBV21-1 with TRBJ2-4; TRBD1, as called in the table, went unchecked against the DNA. TRBV21-1 is designated a pseudogene. CDR3 size: 16 residues. The CDR3 DNA reads TGTGCCAGCAGCAAACGAACCGGGACAGGGGGAAACATTCAGTACTTC. Protein product: CASSKRTGTGGNIQYF.

Worth noting for this clonotype: The germline gene is not matched at one end of the junction; a read error may be the cause. The chain joins TRBV7-9 to TRBJ2-2, with D tentatively TRBD2 (6 bases). Germline assignment: CDR1 SEHNR and CDR2 FQNEAQ (reference sequence). The CDR3 contains 12 residues. The CDR3 DNA reads as TGTGCCAGCAGCTTTAGGGGCGGGGAGGTGTTTTTT. Protein sequence: CASSFRGGEVFF.

This clonotype has just a few counts. CDR3 sequence (DNA): TGCGCCAGCAGCTCGGACAGTGGAAACATTCAGTACTTC. This gives the protein CASSSDSGNIQYF. The genes are TRBV5-1 and TRBJ2-4; a weak D match, TRBD1 (6 bases). V lost 3 bases, J lost 6 bases, and 10 bases lay in between. The germline V gene encodes CDR1 SGHRS and CDR2 YFSETQ. The CDR3 contains 13 residues. The variable domain in full, with the rest retrieved from reference TRBV5-1 and TRBJ2-4, is KAGVTQTPRYLIKTRGQQVTLSCSPISGHRSVSWYQQTPGQGLQFLFEYFSETQRNKGNFPGRFSGRQFSNSRSEMNVSTLELGDSALYLCASSSDSGNIQYFGAGTRLSVL.

V gene TRBV3-1 combines with J gene TRBJ2-1, with 11 bases that match TRBD2. The germline CDR1 and CDR2 sequences are LGHDT and YNNKEL (reference sequence). The V gene end was trimmed by 11 bases and the J gene end by 2 bases; junction bases not matched to a gene: 17. CDR3 length: 18 residues. CDR3 in amino acids: CASCKGGTSGIPYNEQFF. In DNA, the CDR3 is TGTGCCTCCTGCAAAGGAGGGACTAGCGGTATTCCCTACAATGAGCAGTTCTTC.

The chain couples TRBV2 to TRBJ1-3; D uncertain. This CDR3 contains 13 residues. Trimming shortened V by 7 bases and J by 0 bases, and 7 bases separated the two germline ends. The germline V gene has CDR1 SNHLY and CDR2 FYNNEI. CDR3 sequence reads: CASTQISGNTIYF. DNA for the CDR3: TGTGCCAGCACACAGATCTCTGGAAACACCATATATTTT.

The chain joins TRBV19 to TRBJ1-4, with 11 bases fitting TRBD1. Germline V gene lookup returns CDR1 LNHDA and CDR2 SQIVND (reference sequence). V lost 11 bases, J lost 7 bases, and 6 bases stayed unmatched. CDR3 length equals 13 residues. The CDR3 sequence is CAGRDRGSEKLFF. As DNA, the CDR3 is TGTGCCGGCCGGGACAGGGGGAGTGAAAAACTGTTTTTT. The whole variable domain, filled in from reference TRBV19 and TRBJ1-4, reads DGGITQSPKYLFRKEGQNVTLSCEQNLNHDAMYWYRQDPGQGLRLIYYSQIVNDFQKGDIAEGYSVSREKKESFPLTVTSAQKNPTAFYLCAGRDRGSEKLFFGSGTQLSVL.

This clonotype was picked up many times. The chain combines TRBV7-3 with TRBJ2-3; 7 nucleotides align to TRBD1. Trimming took 4 bases from V and 4 from J; bases not matched to a gene: 2. Per the germline V gene, CDR1 is SGHTA and CDR2 is FQGTGA. This CDR3 is 13 amino acids long. The CDR3 reads CASSSQGADTQYF. The CDR3 coding sequence is TGTGCCAGCAGCTCCCAGGGGGCAGATACGCAGTATTTT.

V is TRBV7-3 and J is TRBJ2-2, with D uncertain. CDR3 length: 14 residues. CDR1 SGHTA and CDR2 FQGTGA come from the germline V gene. V dropped 5 bases and J dropped 8 bases, with 15 bases sitting between them. The CDR3 is CASSPYRASGELFF. In DNA, the CDR3 is TGTGCCAGCAGCCCCTACCGGGCCTCAGGGGAGCTGTTTTTT.

The chain employs TRBV20-1 and TRBJ1-6; D is possibly TRBD1 (5 bases). This CDR3 has 12 residues. Between the trimmed V and J ends, which lost 3 bases and 7 bases, there was a span of 7 bases. Germline V lookup: CDR1 DFQATT, CDR2 SNEGSKA (reference sequence). In DNA, the CDR3 is TGCAGTGCTAGGACAGTCAATTCACCCCTCCACTTT. Translating gives CSARTVNSPLHF.

This clonotype has only a few counts. The chain has TRBV5-1 and TRBJ2-7; 9 positions match TRBD1. The CDR3 is 13 amino acids. Germline CDR1 is SGHRS and CDR2 is YFSETQ. The V segment lost 5 bases and the J segment 5 bases; nucleotides outside the gene matches: 5. The CDR3 region is CASSRTGDHEQYF. The CDR3 DNA sequence: TGCGCCAGCAGTCGGACAGGGGACCACGAGCAGTACTTC.

V and J are TRBV7-9 and TRBJ2-3; possibly TRBD2 for D (5 bases). From germline, CDR1 is SEHNR and CDR2 FQNEAQ (reference sequence). The CDR3 runs to 15 residues. The V and J ends lost 5 bases and 2 bases respectively, with 14 bases between them. The CDR3 DNA reads TGTGCCAGCAGCCTTACTAGTATTGACACAGATACGCAGTATTTT. It encodes CASSLTSIDTDTQYF.

This clonotype was seen a handful of times. J is TRBJ2-3 and V is TRBV12-3 or TRBV12-4, with a weak D call TRBD2 (6 bases). Trimming left V 2 bases short and J 6 bases short, with 12 bases between. The length of the CDR3 is 14 residues. Written as DNA, the CDR3 is TGTGCCAGCAGTTTATCGGGAGAAATGGATACGCAGTATTTT. Encoded protein: CASSLSGEMDTQYF.

CDR3 DNA: TGTGCCGCAAATCGGGGCGGCGGCTACACCTTC. Translated: CAANRGGGYTF. The V call is TRBV19, the J call TRBJ1-2; D possibly corresponds to TRBD1 (5 bases). V gave up 11 bases and J gave up 8 bases, with 15 bases separating them. The CDR3 extends over 11 amino acids. CDR1 is LNHDA and CDR2 is SQIVND in the germline V gene (reference sequence).

This sequence joins TRBV25-1 and TRBJ2-1; D not resolved. V was shortened by 1 base and J by 1 base, with 14 bases between the two germline ends. The CDR3 consists of 17 residues. Germline-derived CDR1 and CDR2 are MGHDK and SYGVNS. As DNA, the CDR3 is TGTGCCAGCAGTGAATTAGTGGGCAGCCTATCCTACAATGAGCAGTTCTTC. Translation gives CASSELVGSLSYNEQFF.

The chain uses TRBV5-1 and TRBJ2-1, with D perhaps matching TRBD2 (6 bases). This CDR3 spans 16 amino acids. In germline, CDR1 is SGHRS, CDR2 YFSETQ. Trimming stripped 0 bases from V and 0 bases from J, with 10 bases between. CDR3 in DNA: TGCGCCAGCAGCTTGGGCGGGATGAACTCCTACAATGAGCAGTTCTTC. Translation: CASSLGGMNSYNEQFF.

This clonotype was seen a few times. In nucleotides, the CDR3 is TGTGCCAGCACCCTCAGGGTGGGAACAGAGACCCAGTACTTC. Its protein is CASTLRVGTETQYF. The chain recombines TRBV7-9 with TRBJ2-5, with D possibly matching TRBD1 (5 bases). The CDR3 runs to 14 residues. CDR1 is SEHNR, CDR2 FQNEAQ, per germline (reference sequence). The germline V and J ends were trimmed by 7 bases and 4 bases, with 16 bases remaining between them.

This clonotype showed up just once. One end of the junction fails to match germline, which may point to a read error. The rearrangement uses TRBV9 and TRBJ2-7; D may match TRBD1 or TRBD2 (5 bases each). Germline lookup yields CDR1 SGDLS and CDR2 YYNGEE. CDR3 size: 13 residues. The CDR3 region has the DNA TGTGCCAGAAGCGTGGGGGACCCCTACGTGCAGTACTTC. Encoded protein: CARSVGDPYVQYF.

The rearrangement uses TRBV7-9 and TRBJ2-3; no clear D. V lost 1 base and J 3 bases, leaving 5 bases between the germline ends. Germline CDR1 is SEHNR and CDR2 is FQNEAQ (reference sequence). CDR3 length: 13 residues. The CDR3: CASSLEWTDTQYF. CDR3 coding DNA: TGTGCCAGCAGCTTAGAGTGGACAGATACGCAGTATTTT.

V usage is TRBV4-1 and J usage is TRBJ1-1; D may be TRBD1 (6 bases). CDR1 MGHRA and CDR2 YSYEKL come from the germline V gene. Deletions cut 1 base from V and 8 bases from J, with 14 bases between. The CDR3 covers 14 residues. The CDR3 DNA sequence: TGCGCCAGCAGCCAAGTAGACAGGCCAGAGGAAGCTTTCTTT. Translating it yields CASSQVDRPEEAFF.